In its sample, the clone carrying this TCR beta chain was seen many times. What it recognizes is unknown. CDR1 and CDR2 (germline): LNHNV, YYDKDF (reference sequence). Trimming cost V 0 bases and J 10 bases, with 15 bases left between them. CDR3 length: 14 amino acids. This entry belongs to a study of T cells after yellow fever vaccination. On the study more broadly: Fractions of low cell number were prepared using SMART-Seq v4 Ultra Low Input.

TCRdb re-called the 5' RACE reads through MiXCR, storing one row per CDR3 protein. The sample lists 110,000 to 150,000 distinct CDR3 sequences, more than 6.5% occurring once. Study results and caveats: A weaker secondary response peaked on day 5, the primary on day 15.

This specimen was CD4+ T cells sorted from PBMCs, taken 10 days after the yellow fever booster vaccination. The chain recombines TRBV15 with TRBJ1-2; D remains unclear. This sequence originates from a man aged 25-45 years who received the YFV17D yellow fever vaccine. CDR3: CATSRDPAAGDYTF. CDR3 coding DNA: TGTGCCACCAGCAGAGATCCGGCCGCCGGAGACTACACCTTC.